This T cell receptor (beta chain) derives from a study of T cell responses to AZD1222 COVID-19 vaccine. Notes on this clone: Antigen specificity is unknown.

Assay: immunoSEQ multiplex PCR; the TCRdb copy retains only in-frame clones and omits some. The data show about 150,000 clones, roughly nine tenths seen once. Broader study findings: Mostly white British, mostly female donors; authors suggested clonal diversity may be underestimated.

Germline CDR1 is GTSNPN and CDR2 is SVGIG (reference sequence). Trimming stripped 0 bases from V and 4 bases from J, with 12 bases between. This CDR3 has 14 residues. Sample: peripheral blood, taken 28 days after the second AZD1222 dose. This chain uses TRBV30 with TRBJ1-1, with D tentatively TRBD1 (5 bases). The clonotype was recovered from an adult who received the AZD1222 COVID-19 vaccine. The CDR3 loop reads CAWSVMGGSTEAFF. DNA of the CDR3: TGTGCCTGGAGTGTCATGGGGGGGAGCACTGAAGCTTTCTTT.